The 2 T cell receptor beta chains presented below share a single source sample, sequenced in a study of blood T cell repertoires in COVID-19. The repertoire was sequenced with immunoSEQ multiplex PCR; TCRdb's copy has only in-frame clones and lacks some. The table records about 200,000 clones, roughly 88% of them present only once. The sequenced sample was peripheral blood. The source of these receptors is a human donor in a cohort sampled during active COVID-19.

J is TRBJ1-2 and V is TRBV5-6; 9 nucleotides align to TRBD1. Germline CDR1 and CDR2: SGHDT and YYEEEE. V lost 0 bases, J lost 12 bases, and 6 bases stayed unmatched. This CDR3 has 13 residues. CDR3 in DNA: TGTGCCAGCAGCTTGGACAGGGGGCGCGTCAACACCTTC. Its protein product is CASSLDRGRVNTF.

The chain carries TRBV4-1 and TRBJ2-7; D not certain. There are 15 residues in the CDR3. V shed 4 bases and J shed 5 bases, with 18 bases lying between them. The germline gives CDR1 MGHRA, CDR2 YSYEKL. CDR3 sequence (DNA): TGCGCCAGCAGCCCATCGGCAGTTGTGGGCCACGAGCAGTACTTC. Translating gives CASSPSAVVGHEQYF.